The 16 T cell receptor beta chains reported below all come from one sample, sequenced in a study of T-cell reconstitution after alpha-beta-depleted transplantation in children. Construction of the TCRbeta library involved unique molecular identifiers. One entry per CDR3 protein, called by TCRdb with MiXCR from the PCR reads. This table has about 500,000 distinct CDR3 sequences, 11% appearing once. The sample here was PBMCs, mostly from graft donor cells, taken 180 days after TCRalphabeta/CD19-depleted stem cell transplant. The source is a female patient aged 2-10 years who had a stem cell transplant for aplastic anemia, so the T cells may come from the graft donor.

This clonotype was detected only a few times. This chain joins TRBV7-9 and TRBJ2-3; D is possibly TRBD2 (6 bases). Looked up from germline, CDR1 is SEHNR and CDR2 is FQNEAQ (reference sequence). This CDR3 has 15 residues. V was trimmed by 5 bases and J by 6 bases, leaving 18 bases between them. The CDR3 DNA reads TGTGCCAGCAGCGCAAGCGGGTCCTTGGGGGATACGCAGTATTTT. Protein sequence: CASSASGSLGDTQYF.

A few counts support this clonotype. The chain combines TRBV11-3 with TRBJ2-1; the D gene could be TRBD1 or TRBD2 (5 bases each). The CDR3 contains 16 residues. Germline V lookup: CDR1 SGHNT, CDR2 YENEEA. V was cut by 5 bases and J by 0 bases, with 14 bases left in between. The CDR3, as DNA: TGTGCCAGCAGCGGCCGGGACCTAGCCTCCTACAATGAGCAGTTCTTC. As protein: CASSGRDLASYNEQFF.

This clonotype came up a few times. V is TRBV4-1 and J is TRBJ2-7; 7 bases line up with TRBD1. There are 14 residues in the CDR3. With 1 base clipped from V and 2 bases from J, the junction kept 2 bases outside the gene matches. Germline loops: CDR1 MGHRA, CDR2 YSYEKL. The CDR3 region has the DNA TGCGCCAGCAGCCAAGCGCAGGGGGCCTACGAGCAGTACGTC. This translates into CASSQAQGAYEQYV.

In regard to this clonotype: Since a much larger clone is just one base distant, this may be a read error. The V gene is TRBV12-3 or TRBV12-4, the J gene TRBJ1-2; TRBD1 matches at 8 bases. The CDR3 is made up of 15 amino acids. CDR3 sequence (DNA): TGTGCCAGGAGTTTCCCTCAGACAGGGGATCATGGCTACACCTTC. This encodes CARSFPQTGDHGYTF.

Of note for this clonotype: The junction departs from the called germline gene at one end, perhaps through a read error. The chain has TRBV11-2 and TRBJ1-5; no definite D call. Germline CDR1 is SGHAT and CDR2 is FQNNGV. The CDR3 runs to 14 residues. The CDR3 DNA sequence: TGTGCCGGCAGCTTCGGCGGGAGCAATCAGCCCCAGCATTTT. Its protein product is CAGSFGGSNQPQHF.

There are a few counts of this clonotype. The rearrangement uses TRBV6-1 and TRBJ2-3, with D perhaps given as TRBD1 or TRBD2 (5 bases each). V lost 4 bases and J lost 2, with 13 bases in between. The CDR3 covers 15 residues. The germline CDR1 and CDR2 sequences are MNHNS and SASEGT. CDR3 bases: TGTGCCAGCAGTGCACGGATGGGGGTCACAGATACGCAGTATTTT. It translates to CASSARMGVTDTQYF.

In nucleotides, the CDR3 is TGTGCCAGCAGTGGGGGAGCCCATCAGCCCCAGCATTTT. It specifies CASSGGAHQPQHF. The J gene is TRBJ1-5, the V gene TRBV12-3 or TRBV12-4, with a weak D call TRBD1 (5 bases). V was cut by 5 bases and J by 5 bases, with 10 bases left in between. The CDR3 spans 13 residues.

This clonotype was picked up many times. V usage is TRBV24-1 and J usage is TRBJ2-3; possible D gene TRBD1, 5 bases. The V and J ends lost 4 bases and 3 bases respectively, with 13 bases between them. CDR1 and CDR2 (germline): KGHDR, SFDVKD. The CDR3 totals 15 residues. CDR3 sequence: CATSEFQGRTDTQYF. Written as DNA, the CDR3 is TGTGCCACCAGTGAGTTCCAGGGAAGGACAGATACGCAGTATTTT.

This clonotype has a handful of counts. V is TRBV20-1 and J is TRBJ2-3, with no clear D. Trimming removed 6 bases from V and 1 base from J, with 20 bases in between. The CDR3 spans 16 residues. CDR1 and CDR2 (germline): DFQATT, SNEGSKA (reference sequence). The CDR3 DNA reads TGCAGTGCCCCCCCGGAGAAGCCGCGCGGCACAGATACGCAGTATTTT. Its protein is CSAPPEKPRGTDTQYF.

This clonotype appeared many times. The V gene is TRBV12-3 or TRBV12-4, the J gene TRBJ1-5; unclear D gene. V was trimmed by 0 bases and J by 0 bases, leaving 9 bases between them. The CDR3 spans 16 residues. The CDR3 DNA follows: TGTGCCAGCAGTTTAGCCGGAGAATATAGCAATCAGCCCCAGCATTTT. It encodes CASSLAGEYSNQPQHF.

This clonotype was observed a few times. CDR3 sequence: CATSVGPGGQETQYF. DNA for the CDR3: TGTGCCACCAGTGTAGGGCCAGGGGGCCAGGAGACCCAGTACTTC. The chain is built from TRBV24-1 and TRBJ2-5; 8 bases are a match to TRBD1. Germline CDR1 is KGHDR and CDR2 is SFDVKD. The CDR3 runs to 15 residues. V shed 5 bases, J shed 5 bases, and the junction held 9 bases outside the gene matches.

This clonotype has at least ten counts. This chain uses TRBV20-1 with TRBJ2-7, with 9 bases identical to TRBD1. CDR1 is DFQATT and CDR2 is SNEGSKA in the germline V gene (reference sequence). The CDR3 length is 14 residues. J gave up 1 base and V 3 bases, and 4 bases lay outside the gene matches. The CDR3 sequence is CSARRQGGSYEQYV. DNA for the CDR3: TGCAGTGCTAGGCGACAGGGGGGGTCCTACGAGCAGTACGTC.

There are a few counts of this clonotype. This chain's CDR3 is CASSLVDRTRAEQYF. In DNA, the CDR3 is TGTGCCAGCAGCTTAGTGGACAGGACCCGCGCCGAGCAGTACTTC. The V call is TRBV7-2, the J call TRBJ2-7; 7 nucleotides match TRBD1. The CDR3 is 15 amino acids. The V gene's germline CDR1 is SGHTA and CDR2 FQGNSA. Germline trimming cut 1 base from V and 6 bases from J; bases unmatched to any gene: 9. Drawing the rest from reference TRBV7-2 and TRBJ2-7, the complete variable domain is GAGVSQSPSNKVTEKGKDVELRCDPISGHTALYWYRQSLGQGLEFLIYFQGNSAPDKSGLPSDRFSAERTGGSVSTLTIQRTQQEDSAVYLCASSLVDRTRAEQYFGPGTRLTVT.

This clonotype was recorded a few times. The rearrangement uses TRBV12-3 or TRBV12-4 and TRBJ2-5; D perhaps matches TRBD2 (6 bases). The length of the CDR3 is 14 residues. V was clipped by 3 bases and J by 3 bases, with 11 bases between them. The CDR3 loop reads CASSFSSGEETQYF. The CDR3 DNA reads as TGTGCCAGCAGTTTTAGTAGCGGAGAAGAGACCCAGTACTTC.

This clonotype came up a few times. The J gene is TRBJ2-1, the V gene TRBV18, with 12 bases lining up with TRBD2. The CDR3 covers 17 residues. Germline V gives CDR1 KGHSH, CDR2 LQKENI. The V gene end was trimmed by 7 bases and the J gene end by 4 bases; junction bases not matched to a gene: 11. Here the CDR3 reads CASWSVTSGSRYNEQFF. In DNA form, the CDR3 reads TGTGCCAGCTGGTCGGTGACTAGCGGGAGTCGTTACAATGAGCAGTTCTTC. The variable domain in full, with the rest retrieved from reference TRBV18 and TRBJ2-1, is NAGVMQNPRHLVRRRGQEARLRCSPMKGHSHVYWYRQLPEEGLKFMVYLQKENIIDESGMPKERFSAEFPKEGPSILRIQQVVRGDSAAYFCASWSVTSGSRYNEQFFGPGTRLTVL.

The J gene is TRBJ2-7, the V gene TRBV5-6, with D possibly matching TRBD2 (6 bases). The CDR3 has 12 residues. CDR1 is SGHDT, CDR2 YYEEEE, per germline. Between the trimmed V and J ends, which lost 1 base and 4 bases, there was a span of 6 bases. In DNA, the CDR3 is TGTGCCAGCAGCTTGCGGGAGTACGAGCAGTACGTC. It codes for CASSLREYEQYV.